The rows below give T cell receptor beta chains drawn from one sample of a study of Graves' ophthalmopathy and Graves' hyperthyroidism. One entry per CDR3 protein results from TCRdb running MiXCR on the multiplex PCR reads. This table holds under 800,000 distinct CDR3 sequences, approximately 21% found once. The source material was peripheral blood. These TCRs come from a woman aged 18-29 years with stable Graves' hyperthyroidism. Some clones in this sample may be carry-over from other donors' samples. CDR3s include the opening cysteine and the closing phenylalanine or tryptophan. A D gene is named only where the DNA matches it firmly. Not all rows give a size; the values are once, few, many and, for expanded clones, a class.

TRBD2	18	TRBV13	once	TRBJ2-5	TGTGCCAGCAGCTCCGGGGGGACTAGCGGTAGGATAAAAGAGACCCAGTACTTC	CASSSGGTSGRIKETQYF
-	14	TRBV6-2/TRBV6-3	many	TRBJ1-5	TGTGCCAGCACTCCGGGTTTGAGCAATCAGCCCCAGCATTTT	CASTPGLSNQPQHF
-	13	TRBV27	once	TRBJ2-7	TGTGCCAGCAGTTTGTATCCGTACTACGATCAGTACTTC	CASSLYPYYDQYF
-	15	TRBV12-3/TRBV12-4	few	TRBJ2-2	TGTGCCAGCAGTTTCTGGACATGGGGGGTCGGGGAGCTGTTTTTT	CASSFWTWGVGELFF
TRBD2	14	TRBV12-3/TRBV12-4	-	TRBJ2-2	TGTGCCAGCAGTTCAACTAGCGAGGGCGGGGAGCTGTTTTTT	CASSSTSEGGELFF
-	14	TRBV6-1	many	TRBJ2-2	TGTGCCCTGCAACAGGAGCCTTGGTCCGGGGAGCTGTTTTTT	CALQQEPWSGELFF
TRBD1	15	TRBV11-1	many	TRBJ2-5	TGTGCCAGCAGCCTCTGGACAGGGGGCGTAGAGACCCAGTACTTC	CASSLWTGGVETQYF
TRBD2	14	TRBV12-3/TRBV12-4	many	TRBJ2-7	TGTGCCAGCAGTTTACTAGCGGGAGTCCCCGAGCAGTACTTC	CASSLLAGVPEQYF
TRBD1	13	TRBV12-3/TRBV12-4	many	TRBJ2-2	TGTGCCATCCAGGGACAGCGCACCGGGGAGCTGTTTTTT	CAIQGQRTGELFF
TRBD2	15	TRBV12-3/TRBV12-4	few	TRBJ2-5	TGTGCCAGCAGCTTGAACGGGCTAGCGGAAGAGACCCAGTACTTC	CASSLNGLAEETQYF
TRBD1	15	TRBV6-1	many	TRBJ1-5	TGTGCCAGCACCGAAGGACAGGGAAGGATTCAGCCCCAGCATTTT	CASTEGQGRIQPQHF
-	13	TRBV6-1	many	TRBJ1-1	TGTGCCAGCAGTCAGGGCTACGCTACTGAAGCTTTCTTT	CASSQGYATEAFF
TRBD1	18	TRBV11-2	few	TRBJ2-4	TGTGCCAGCAGCCCCAGACAGGGGGCCCCCATAGCCAAAAACATTCAGTACTTC	CASSPRQGAPIAKNIQYF
TRBD2	18	TRBV6-1	-	TRBJ2-5	TGTGCCAGCAGTCGCAGGGCTAGCGGGAGGCCGTACCAAGAGACCCAGTACTTC	CASSRRASGRPYQETQYF
-	16	TRBV12-3/TRBV12-4	many	TRBJ2-5	TGTGCCAGCAGTTTGGGGTGGGTTGCGGCGTCGGAGACCCAGTACTTC	CASSLGWVAASETQYF
-	17	TRBV6-5	many	TRBJ2-7	TGTGCCAGCAGTTCCACCGGGACCGAGTTGGGCCCCTACGAGCAGTACTTC	CASSSTGTELGPYEQYF
-	15	TRBV7-2	-	TRBJ2-5	TGTGCCAGCAGCCCCCAAGGAGGAGGCCCAGAGACCCAGTACTTC	CASSPQGGGPETQYF
TRBD2	17	TRBV28	many	TRBJ2-7	TGTGCCAGCAGTCCAACCTCCGGGACTAGCGGCTCCTACGAGCAGTACTTC	CASSPTSGTSGSYEQYF
-	14	TRBV7-2	many	TRBJ2-3	TGTGCCAGCAGCTTGGTGCGGTCTGGGGATACGCAGTATTTT	CASSLVRSGDTQYF
-	13	TRBV10-3	-	TRBJ2-4	TGTGCCATCAGAGGTGTCGGGGAAAACATTCAGTACTTC	CAIRGVGENIQYF
-	14	TRBV10-3	many	TRBJ2-7	TGTGCCTCAGGGGTCACGGGGTGGTCCTACGAGCAGTACTTC	CASGVTGWSYEQYF
-	14	TRBV18	many	TRBJ1-1	TGTGCCAGCTCACGAAAGGACCCAAACACTGAAGCTTTCTTT	CASSRKDPNTEAFF
-	15	TRBV5-1	many	TRBJ1-1	TGCGCCAGCAGCTTGGTTTCAGGGAGGGGGACTGAAGCTTTCTTT	CASSLVSGRGTEAFF
-	13	TRBV25-1	few	TRBJ1-1	TGTGCCAGCAGCCGCCTAAGGAGCGCAGAAGCTTTCTTT	CASSRLRSAEAFF
-	17	TRBV6-1	-	TRBJ1-1	TGTGCCAGCAGTGAATCTACTAGAACAGGGAAGAACACTGAAGCTTTCTTT	CASSESTRTGKNTEAFF
-	15	TRBV6-1	-	TRBJ2-7	TGTGCCAGCAGTGAAGGTTACGGGGGATCCTACGAGCAGTACTTC	CASSEGYGGSYEQYF
-	15	TRBV7-8	-	TRBJ2-2	TGTGCCAGCTTTTGGCTGAGGGCAAACACCGGGGAGCTGTTTTTT	CASFWLRANTGELFF
-	13	TRBV11-2	-	TRBJ2-7	TGTGCCAGTGGAACAAGCAATAACTACGAGCAGTACTTC	CASGTSNNYEQYF
-	17	TRBV7-2	many	TRBJ1-5	TGTGCCAGCAGCTTATCGGCAGGCCCCTATAGCAATCAGCCCCAGCATTTT	CASSLSAGPYSNQPQHF
TRBD2	16	TRBV12-3/TRBV12-4	many	TRBJ2-2	TGTGCCAGCAGTTTCACGGGGGGGCGTGTAGCCGGGGAGCTGTTTTTT	CASSFTGGRVAGELFF
-	13	TRBV19	many	TRBJ1-5	TGTGCCAGTGCGGACAACAGGGTTCAGCCCCAGCATTTT	CASADNRVQPQHF
TRBD1	13	TRBV6-1	many	TRBJ1-1	TGTGCCACCCACCCTCAGGGGGCCACTGAAGCTTTCTTT	CATHPQGATEAFF
-	14	TRBV3-1	few	TRBJ1-3	TGTGCCAGCAGCCAAGTCGATTCTGGAAACACCATATATTTT	CASSQVDSGNTIYF
-	16	TRBV28	many	TRBJ2-7	TGTGCCAGCAGCCGAATTCTAGCGAAGAGGACCTACGAGCAGTACTTC	CASSRILAKRTYEQYF
TRBD1	13	TRBV6-2/TRBV6-3	-	TRBJ2-7	TGTGCCAGCAGAACGACAGGGGGCTTAGAGCAGTACTTC	CASRTTGGLEQYF
-	15	TRBV7-2	many	TRBJ2-7	TGTGCCAGCAGTCCAAGCTGGGCTATCCTCTACGAGCAGTACTTC	CASSPSWAILYEQYF
-	13	TRBV7-2	many	TRBJ1-2	TGTGCCAGCAGCCCAGATCGGTTCCGCGGCTACACCTTC	CASSPDRFRGYTF
TRBD2	18	TRBV12-3/TRBV12-4	few	TRBJ2-2	TGTGCCAGCAGTCGCTGGCCTAGCGGGGGGGATCTCAACGGGGAGCTGTTTTTT	CASSRWPSGGDLNGELFF
TRBD1	16	TRBV4-1	many	TRBJ1-2	TGCGCCAGCAGCCAAGCCTACCCGGACAGGAGATATGGCTACACCTTC	CASSQAYPDRRYGYTF
-	12	TRBV20-1	many	TRBJ1-1	TGCAGTGCTAGCTACAGGGACACTGAAGCTTTCTTT	CSASYRDTEAFF
-	19	TRBV5-1	many	TRBJ2-5	TGCGCCAGCAGCCTGATCCTAACTGTTTACACCGGGGTCCAAGAGACCCAGTACTTC	CASSLILTVYTGVQETQYF
-	12	TRBV6-1	few	TRBJ1-2	TGTGCCAGCAGTGAAGATGGGGATGGCTACACCTTC	CASSEDGDGYTF
-	14	TRBV7-3	-	TRBJ1-6	TGTGCCAGCAGCTTCACAGGGCCGAATTCACCCCTCCACTTT	CASSFTGPNSPLHF
-	12	TRBV12-3/TRBV12-4	few	TRBJ1-2	TGTGCCAGCAGTTTTCACAGGGAAGGCTACACCTTC	CASSFHREGYTF
-	15	TRBV12-3/TRBV12-4	-	TRBJ2-7	TGTGCCAGCAGTTTTGTTCGGGACTCACACTACGAGCAGTACTTC	CASSFVRDSHYEQYF
-	15	TRBV11-2	many	TRBJ2-7	TGTGCCAGCAGCTACAGGAGGGGGCAGGTCTACGAGCAGTACTTC	CASSYRRGQVYEQYF
-	12	TRBV30	-	TRBJ2-5	TGTGCCTGGAGTACCCGTCCGGAGACCCAGTACTTC	CAWSTRPETQYF